This T cell receptor (beta chain) appears in the sequencing data of a study of PD-L1 blockade in urothelial cancer. Worth noting for this clone: The junction departs from the called germline gene at one end, perhaps through a read error.

As to time point: pretreatment peripheral blood. Germline values: CDR1 SSHAT, CDR2 FNYEAQ (reference sequence). This CDR3 region has 15 residues. Measured with immunoSEQ multiplex PCR; TCRdb has only the in-frame clones, and not every one. The profile shows approximately 86,000 clones, over 80% of them singletons. Source: PBMCs, taken around atezolizumab (anti-PD-L1) treatment. This TCR was recovered from a man aged 40-49 years with urothelial cancer. The V gene is TRBV7-7, the J gene TRBJ2-5; perhaps TRBD1 as D (7 bases). CDR3 amino acids: CASSLVRGDQETQYF. The CDR3 bases are TGTGCTAGCAGCTTAGTCAGGGGGGATCAAGAGACCCAGTACTTC.